This T cell receptor beta chain was profiled in a study of blood T cell repertoires in COVID-19. The germline CDR1 and CDR2 sequences are SGHKS and YYEKEE (reference sequence). The CDR3 covers 16 residues. J was trimmed by 1 base and V by 0 bases; bases with no gene match: 6. Participants came from about two dozen US areas, aged about 18 to 89 years. Which cohort a participant joined came from the clinical history participants gave. Original handling: Using reference gene primer amplification, nucleated cell counts were estimated. Data came from immunoSEQ multiplex PCR; TCRdb stores just in-frame clones and leaves some out. That table gives V, J and clone size, and the DNA gave D and trimming. The table records under 350,000 clones, 70% to 90% of them present only once.

The V call is TRBV5-5, the J call TRBJ1-2, with 7 bases that match TRBD1. The TCR sequence derives from a woman aged 35 to 49 with acute COVID-19. Sequenced sample: PBMCs or T cells enriched from blood (not recorded which). The chain's CDR3 is CASSLETGANNYGYTF. The CDR3 DNA reads as TGTGCCAGCAGCTTGGAAACAGGGGCAAATAACTATGGCTACACCTTC.